The T cell receptor (beta chain) under discussion was sequenced for a study of blood T cell repertoires in COVID-19. Looking at the study overall: COVID-19 samples, acute and convalescent, were from the United States, Italy and Spain. PBMCs, B-cell-depleted T cells, or T cells provided the cDNA or gDNA that made up the material.

Remarks on this clone: The same CDR3 can be traced to other DNA sequences in this sample.

In the authors' workflow: Amplification with reference gene primers provided the estimates of nucleated cell counts. The data were produced by immunoSEQ multiplex PCR, yet TCRdb's version contains in-frame clones alone and is incomplete. The DNA gave D and trimming, while V, J and clone size come from that table. Here the sample spans around 150,000 clones, 81% being singletons. From germline, CDR1 is SGHVS and CDR2 FQNEAQ. CDR3 size: 17 residues. The V segment lost 2 bases and the J segment 0 bases; nucleotides outside the gene matches: 4. This sequence was found in a man between 60 and 75 years old with active or convalescent COVID-19. The genes are TRBV7-8 and TRBJ2-3, with 11 bases matching TRBD2. The sequenced sample consisted of peripheral blood. The CDR3 nucleotides are TGTGCCAGCAGCTTACTAGCGGGGGGTACTAGCACAGATACGCAGTATTTT. This gives the protein CASSLLAGGTSTDTQYF.